This TCR beta chain was identified during a study of blood T cells in healthy people across ages. A second roughly 7 to 12 cycle PCR used barcoded and J-beta primers. Tagging of each cDNA molecule was performed by a template-switch adaptor with 12 random nucleotides. One entry per CDR3 protein results from TCRdb running MiXCR on the 5' RACE reads. The repertoire holds roughly 1.6 million distinct CDR3 sequences, with about 31% as singletons. This clonotype has a count of ten or more. J gave up 3 bases and V 4 bases, and 3 bases lay outside the gene matches. Germline-derived CDR1 and CDR2 are SQVTM and ANQGSEA. The CDR3 length is 13 residues.

The gene calls are TRBV29-1 and TRBJ2-1; TRBD2 aligns across 7 bases. Sequencing was carried out using blood. This TCR derives from a woman in her twenties or thirties in good health. Here the CDR3 DNA reads TGCAGCGTTGGCCCTAGCGGCTACAATGAGCAGTTCTTC. Translated, it gives CSVGPSGYNEQFF.